Below, one T cell receptor beta chain is given with its context. Data came from immunoSEQ multiplex PCR; TCRdb stores just in-frame clones and leaves some out. The table has about 170,000 clones, approximately 93% seen once. The sample is drawn from a study of T cell responses to AZD1222 COVID-19 vaccine. Per germline, CDR1 SGHKS and CDR2 YYEKEE (reference sequence). This CDR3 contains 14 residues. V dropped 4 bases and J dropped 0 bases, with 8 bases sitting between them. This sample comprised peripheral blood, obtained on day 0 of AZD1222 vaccination. The gene calls are TRBV5-5 and TRBJ2-1; D unclear. This TCR was sampled from an adult in good health. As DNA, the CDR3 is TGTGCCAGCAGCGAATTTACCTCCTACAATGAGCAGTTCTTC. Its protein product is CASSEFTSYNEQFF. Filled out from reference TRBV5-5 and TRBJ2-1, the complete variable domain reads DAGVTQSPTHLIKTRGQQVTLRCSPISGHKSVSWYQQVLGQGPQFIFQYYEKEERGRGNFPDRFSARQFPNYSSELNVNALLLGDSALYLCASSEFTSYNEQFFGPGTRLTVL.